This T cell receptor (beta chain) originates from a study of blood T cell repertoires in COVID-19. As originally analysed: Estimation of nucleated cell counts was performed using reference gene primer amplification. Data came from immunoSEQ multiplex PCR; TCRdb stores just in-frame clones and leaves some out. The V and J calls and clone size are taken from that table; D and trimming were inferred from the DNA. The sample includes about 40,000 clones, about 88% of them seen just once. This clonotype originated in a man between 45 and 60 years old in a cohort sampled during active COVID-19. The material sequenced was peripheral blood.

The CDR3 bases are TGCGCCAGCAGCCAAGGTCCAGGGGCAAGCGAGCAGTACGTC. Its translation: CASSQGPGASEQYV. The gene calls are TRBV4-1 and TRBJ2-7; a weak D match, TRBD1 (6 bases). The CDR3 loop spans 14 amino acids. The germline CDR1 and CDR2 sequences are MGHRA and YSYEKL. The germline V and J ends were trimmed by 1 base and 6 bases, with 13 bases remaining between them.